The clone carrying this T cell receptor beta chain was counted a few times. The germline V gene has CDR1 SGDLS and CDR2 YYNGEE. Trimming at V came to 4 bases and at J to 2 bases, leaving 8 bases not matched to a gene. The CDR3 contains 15 residues. The data belong to a study of blood T cell repertoires in COVID-19. As for the study in general: Donors in the United States, Italy and Spain gave samples during acute or convalescent COVID-19. The cDNA or gDNA used as material had been derived from T cells, B-cell-depleted T cells, or PBMCs.

Original data processing: Amplified reference gene primers provided the basis for estimating nucleated cell counts. Repertoires were generated with immunoSEQ multiplex PCR, while TCRdb's copy carries only in-frame clones and drops some. The V and J calls and clone size were taken over from that table, and D and trimming were inferred from the DNA. The table shows 150,000 to 200,000 clones, with around 90% occurring only once. The material sequenced was peripheral blood. V and J are TRBV9 and TRBJ2-7; TRBD1 aligns across 8 bases. This TCR derives from a man aged 40-55 years with acute or convalescent COVID-19. CDR3 in DNA: TGTGCCAGCAGCCCAGGGACAGGAATTCCCTACGAGCAGTACTTC. Amino acid sequence: CASSPGTGIPYEQYF.